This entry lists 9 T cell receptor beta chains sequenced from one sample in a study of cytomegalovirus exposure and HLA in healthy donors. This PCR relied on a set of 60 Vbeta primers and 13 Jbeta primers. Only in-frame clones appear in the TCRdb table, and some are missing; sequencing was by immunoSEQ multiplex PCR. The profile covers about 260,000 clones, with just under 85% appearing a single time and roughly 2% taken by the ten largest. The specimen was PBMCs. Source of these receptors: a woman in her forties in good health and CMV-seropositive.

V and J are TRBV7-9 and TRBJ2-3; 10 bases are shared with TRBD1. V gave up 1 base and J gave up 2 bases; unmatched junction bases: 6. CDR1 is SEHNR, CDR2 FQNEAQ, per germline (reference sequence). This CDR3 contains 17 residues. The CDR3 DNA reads TGTGCCAGCAGCTTAGGCTCGGGACAGGGGTCCACAGATACGCAGTATTTT. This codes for CASSLGSGQGSTDTQYF.

In DNA, the CDR3 is TGTGCCAGTTACGGACAGGGGGGTCACAATGAGCAGTTCTTC. It translates to CASYGQGGHNEQFF. The chain carries TRBV6-5 and TRBJ2-1, with 10 positions matching TRBD1. The V segment lost 9 bases and the J segment 5 bases; nucleotides outside the gene matches: 7. The length of the CDR3 is 14 residues. Germline V gene sequence: CDR1 MNHEY, CDR2 SVGAGI.

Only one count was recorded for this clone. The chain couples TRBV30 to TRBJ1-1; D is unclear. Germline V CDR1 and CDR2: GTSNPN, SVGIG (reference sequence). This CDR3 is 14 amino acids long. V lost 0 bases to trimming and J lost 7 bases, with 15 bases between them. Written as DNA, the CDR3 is TGTGCCTGGAGTGTACTAGGCAGCGCGCATGAAGCTTTCTTT. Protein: CAWSVLGSAHEAFF.

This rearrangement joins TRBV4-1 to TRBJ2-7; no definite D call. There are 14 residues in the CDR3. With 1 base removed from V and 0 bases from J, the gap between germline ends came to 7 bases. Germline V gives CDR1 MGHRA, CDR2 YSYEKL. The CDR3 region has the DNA TGCGCCAGCAGCCAAGCTTACATCTCCTACGAGCAGTACTTC. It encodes CASSQAYISYEQYF.

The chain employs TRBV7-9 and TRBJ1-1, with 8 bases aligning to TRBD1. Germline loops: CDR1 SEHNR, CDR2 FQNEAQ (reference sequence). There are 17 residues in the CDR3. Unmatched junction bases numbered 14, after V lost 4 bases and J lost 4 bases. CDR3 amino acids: CASSSQGALSFVTEAFF. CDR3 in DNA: TGTGCCAGCAGCTCGCAGGGGGCTCTGTCCTTTGTCACTGAAGCTTTCTTT.

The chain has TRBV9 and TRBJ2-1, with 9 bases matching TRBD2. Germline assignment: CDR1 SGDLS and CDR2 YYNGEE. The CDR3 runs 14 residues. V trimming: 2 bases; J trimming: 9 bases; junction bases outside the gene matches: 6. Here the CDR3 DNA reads TGTGCCAGCAGCGTTCGGGAGCGGGAGGTTGAGCAGTTCTTC. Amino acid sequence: CASSVREREVEQFF.

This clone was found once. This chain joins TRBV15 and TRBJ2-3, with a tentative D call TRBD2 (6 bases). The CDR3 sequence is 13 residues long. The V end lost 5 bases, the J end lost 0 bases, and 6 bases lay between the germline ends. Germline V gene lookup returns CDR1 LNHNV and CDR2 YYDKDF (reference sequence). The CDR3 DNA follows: TGTGCCACCAGCGCGGGAAGCACAGATACGCAGTATTTT. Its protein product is CATSAGSTDTQYF.

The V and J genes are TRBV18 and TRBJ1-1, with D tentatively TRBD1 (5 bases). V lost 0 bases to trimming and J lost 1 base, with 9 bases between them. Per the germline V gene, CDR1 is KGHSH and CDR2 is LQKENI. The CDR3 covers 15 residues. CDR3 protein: CASSPPGVGNTEAFF. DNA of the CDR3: TGTGCCAGCTCACCACCAGGGGTTGGGAACACTGAAGCTTTCTTT.

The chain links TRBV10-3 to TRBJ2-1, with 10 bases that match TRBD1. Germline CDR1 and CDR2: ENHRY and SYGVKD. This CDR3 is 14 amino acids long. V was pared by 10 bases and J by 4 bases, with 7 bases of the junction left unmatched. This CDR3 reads CANAGTGVYNEQFF. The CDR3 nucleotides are TGTGCCAATGCCGGGACAGGGGTTTACAATGAGCAGTTCTTC.